A selection of T cell receptor beta chains follows, all from one sample in a study of OX40 agonist ivuxolimab in advanced cancers. The repertoire was sequenced with immunoSEQ multiplex PCR; TCRdb's copy has only in-frame clones and lacks some. The profile shows some 99,000 clones, less than 95% of them singletons. The sequenced sample was CD4+ or CD8+ T cells sorted from blood, obtained in a trial of the OX40 agonist ivuxolimab. These receptors originate from an adult with an advanced solid tumor such as melanoma, head and neck, liver or kidney cancer. The CDR3 runs from the conserved cysteine through the conserved F or W. D genes are given only for firm matches. Where a row states a size, it is once, few, many or the class of an expanded clone; other rows omit it.

V gene	J gene	clone size	D gene	CDR3 DNA	CDR3 protein
TRBV28	TRBJ1-5	-	-	TGTGCCAGCAGCTCACCATCGTTAGCCCAGCCCCAGCATTTT	CASSSPSLAQPQHF
TRBV27	TRBJ2-7	-	-	TGTGCCAGCAGTCCTTCCCGGCTAGTCGGGTACGAGCAGTACTTC	CASSPSRLVGYEQYF
TRBV10-2	TRBJ2-3	once	TRBD2	TGCGCCAGCAAGCCGGGACTAGCGTCGACTAGCACAGATACGCAGTATTTT	CASKPGLASTSTDTQYF
TRBV2	TRBJ2-4	-	-	TGTGCCAGCAGTGACGACCGAGCCAAAAACATTCAGTACTTC	CASSDDRAKNIQYF
TRBV6-5	TRBJ2-7	-	-	TGTGCCAGCAGTTACTCTGGTCGTCCTAGCTCCTACGAGCAGTACTTC	CASSYSGRPSSYEQYF
TRBV10-3	TRBJ2-7	-	-	TGTGCCATCAGTGAGTCGGGACCACGCGACGAGCAGTACTTC	CAISESGPRDEQYF
TRBV28	TRBJ1-5	-	-	TGTGCCAGCAGTTTGGGGGGCCCTAGCAATCAGCCCCAGCATTTT	CASSLGGPSNQPQHF
TRBV28	TRBJ1-5	-	TRBD1	TGTGCCAGCAGTTTACCGGGACAGGTCCCTTCTTATAGCAATCAGCCCCAGCATTTT	CASSLPGQVPSYSNQPQHF
TRBV15	TRBJ2-5	-	-	TGTGCCACCAGCAAGTACAGGGCCCAAGAGACCCAGTACTTC	CATSKYRAQETQYF
TRBV7-9	TRBJ2-2	-	-	TGTGCCAGCGCATGGGACATCAACACCGGGGAGCTGTTTTTT	CASAWDINTGELFF
TRBV6-1	TRBJ2-3	-	-	TGTGCCAGCAGTGAAGCGGCGGGATCCGGGTCTACGCAGTATTTT	CASSEAAGSGSTQYF
TRBV19	TRBJ1-5	-	-	TGTGCCAGTAGTATTCTGGATCAGCCCCAGCATTTT	CASSILDQPQHF